Listed below are T cell receptor beta chains from one sample, sequenced in a study of T cells in Graves' hyperthyroidism and ophthalmopathy. TCRdb fed the multiplex PCR reads into MiXCR, producing one record per CDR3 protein. Found here are approximately 870,000 distinct CDR3 sequences, 38% of them singletons; the top ten hold roughly 8.3%. The sample was blood. The receptors were gathered from a man in his late teens or twenties with Graves' hyperthyroidism. CDR3s leave out the opening cysteine and the closing phenylalanine or tryptophan.

TRBJ1-5,TRBV20-1,SASPRGLEQPQH
TRBJ2-7,TRBV4-3,ASSQWTSYEQY
TRBJ1-4,TRBV5-1,ASTTGDPTNEKLF
TRBJ2-5,TRBV11-3,ASSVWTSGTSRETQY
TRBJ1-1,TRBV20-1,SATPRQGSSEAF
TRBJ1-5,TRBV20-1,SAREDSRQNQPQH
TRBJ2-7,TRBV12-3/TRBV12-4,ATLRTSGGFYEQY
TRBJ1-1,TRBV19,ASNPGGGNTEAF
TRBJ2-1,TRBV24-1,ATSDGPSYNEQF
TRBJ2-7,TRBV4-1,ASSQVITISYEQY
TRBJ1-2,TRBV19,ASTLGTWDGAGYT
TRBJ2-7,TRBV20-1,SASTGLHEQY
TRBJ2-5,TRBV9,ASSVDGLGETQY
TRBJ1-4,TRBV7-9,ASSPRGMYRATVGNEKLF
TRBJ1-4,TRBV6-1,ASSRDSGVNEKLF
TRBJ2-2,TRBV7-3,ASSRTGPNTGELF
TRBJ2-5,TRBV5-1,ASCDRGEETQY
TRBJ2-5,TRBV9,ASSALDLSQETQY
TRBJ1-1,TRBV6-6,ASSYSFGDMNTEAF
TRBJ1-1,TRBV12-3/TRBV12-4,ASSFFLQGEDTEAF
TRBJ1-2,TRBV19,ASSTRQGRDYT
TRBJ1-5,TRBV24-1,ATRDRVDLNQPQH
TRBJ2-7,TRBV10-3,ATLAGDRYEQY
TRBJ1-1,TRBV9,ASSWRTGMSAF
TRBJ1-1,TRBV7-2,ASRSGQTNTEAF
TRBJ1-2,TRBV10-3,AISEGGQGSLGYT
TRBJ1-5,TRBV7-8,ASSFYGANQPQH
TRBJ1-2,TRBV7-9,ASSLGGAQNYGYT
TRBJ1-2,TRBV29-1,SVSGTDYGYT
TRBJ1-1,TRBV19,ASKSGNTEAF
TRBJ1-2,TRBV5-5,ASSLIGFYT
TRBJ2-5,TRBV14,ASSQDQREVETQY
TRBJ2-5,TRBV6-1,ASRKLYQETQY
TRBJ1-2,TRBV6-1,ASSDTAGGAGYGYT
TRBJ1-2,TRBV7-9,ASSSLEAGGSNYGYT